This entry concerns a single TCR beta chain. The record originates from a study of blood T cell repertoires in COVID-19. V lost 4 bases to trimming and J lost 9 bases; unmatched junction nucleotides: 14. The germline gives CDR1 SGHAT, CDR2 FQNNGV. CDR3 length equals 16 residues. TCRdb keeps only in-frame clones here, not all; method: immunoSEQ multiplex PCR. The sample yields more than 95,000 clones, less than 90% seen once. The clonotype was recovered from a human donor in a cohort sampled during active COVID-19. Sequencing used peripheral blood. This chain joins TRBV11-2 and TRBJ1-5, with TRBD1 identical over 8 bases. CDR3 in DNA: TGTGCCAGCAGCTCCGTAGGACAGGGAGCCGGAGGGCCCCAGCATTTT. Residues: CASSSVGQGAGGPQHF.